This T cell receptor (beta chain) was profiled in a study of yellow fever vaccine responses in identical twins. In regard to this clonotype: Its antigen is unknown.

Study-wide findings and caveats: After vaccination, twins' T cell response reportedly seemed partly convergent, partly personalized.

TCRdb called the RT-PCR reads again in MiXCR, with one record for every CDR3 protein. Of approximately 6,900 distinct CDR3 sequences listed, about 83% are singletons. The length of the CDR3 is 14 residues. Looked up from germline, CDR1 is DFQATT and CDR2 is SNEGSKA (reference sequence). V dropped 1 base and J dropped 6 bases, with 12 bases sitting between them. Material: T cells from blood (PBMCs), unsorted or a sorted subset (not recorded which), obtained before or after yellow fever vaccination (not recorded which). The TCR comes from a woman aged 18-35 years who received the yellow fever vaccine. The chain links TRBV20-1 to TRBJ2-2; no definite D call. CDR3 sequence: CSARGPSDPGELFF. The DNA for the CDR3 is TGCAGTGCTAGAGGTCCGAGCGATCCCGGGGAGCTGTTTTTT.